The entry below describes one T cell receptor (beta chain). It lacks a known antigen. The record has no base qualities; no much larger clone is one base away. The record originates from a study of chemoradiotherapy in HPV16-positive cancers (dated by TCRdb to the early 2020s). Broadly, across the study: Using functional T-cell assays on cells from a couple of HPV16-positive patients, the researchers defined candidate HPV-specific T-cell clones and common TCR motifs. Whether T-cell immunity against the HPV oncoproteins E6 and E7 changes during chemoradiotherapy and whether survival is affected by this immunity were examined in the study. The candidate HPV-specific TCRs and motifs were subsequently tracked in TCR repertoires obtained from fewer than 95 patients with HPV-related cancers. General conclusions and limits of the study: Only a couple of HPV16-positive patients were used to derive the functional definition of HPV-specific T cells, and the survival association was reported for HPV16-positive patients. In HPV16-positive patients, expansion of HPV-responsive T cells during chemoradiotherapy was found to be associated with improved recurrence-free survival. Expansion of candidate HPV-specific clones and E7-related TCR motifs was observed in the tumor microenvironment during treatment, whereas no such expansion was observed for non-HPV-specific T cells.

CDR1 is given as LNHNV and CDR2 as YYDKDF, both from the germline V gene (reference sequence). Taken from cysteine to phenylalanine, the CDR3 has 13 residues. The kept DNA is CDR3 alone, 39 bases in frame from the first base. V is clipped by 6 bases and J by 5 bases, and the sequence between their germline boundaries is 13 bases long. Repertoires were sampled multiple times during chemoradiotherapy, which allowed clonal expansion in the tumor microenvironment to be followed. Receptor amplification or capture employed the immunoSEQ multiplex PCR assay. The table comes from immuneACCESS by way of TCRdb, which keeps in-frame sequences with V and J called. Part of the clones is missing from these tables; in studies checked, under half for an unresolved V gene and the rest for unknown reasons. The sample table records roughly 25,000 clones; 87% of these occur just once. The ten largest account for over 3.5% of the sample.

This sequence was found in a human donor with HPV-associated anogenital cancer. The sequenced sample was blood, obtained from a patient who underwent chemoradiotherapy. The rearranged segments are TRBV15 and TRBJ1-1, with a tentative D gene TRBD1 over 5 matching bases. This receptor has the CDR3 CATSLKGRTEAFF. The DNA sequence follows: TGTGCCACCAGTTTGAAGGGGAGGACTGAAGCTTTCTTT.